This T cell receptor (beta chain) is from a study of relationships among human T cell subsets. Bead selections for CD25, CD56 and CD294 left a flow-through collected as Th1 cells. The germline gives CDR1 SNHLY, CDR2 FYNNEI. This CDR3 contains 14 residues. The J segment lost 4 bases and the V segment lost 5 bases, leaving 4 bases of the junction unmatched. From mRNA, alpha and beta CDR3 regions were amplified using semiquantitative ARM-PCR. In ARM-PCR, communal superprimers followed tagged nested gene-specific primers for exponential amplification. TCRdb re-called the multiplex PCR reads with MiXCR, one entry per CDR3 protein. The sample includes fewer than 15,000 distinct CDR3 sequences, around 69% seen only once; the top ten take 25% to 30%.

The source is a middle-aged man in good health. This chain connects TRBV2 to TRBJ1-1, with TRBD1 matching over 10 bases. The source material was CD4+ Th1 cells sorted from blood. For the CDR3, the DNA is TGTGCCAGCAGTCCTGGACAGGGGGTCACTGAAGCTTTCTTT. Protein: CASSPGQGVTEAFF.